This T cell receptor beta chain is drawn from a study of T-cell reconstitution after alpha-beta-depleted transplantation in children. Study-level results: It was reported that alpha-beta T cells came from several hundred expanded graft clones (about two months after transplant). Recipient T cells and thymic progenitors that survived gave rise to the high TCRbeta diversity observed at day 60 in some patients. Fresh T-cell production supplied most of the T-cell counts and diversity seen one year after transplant.

Unique molecular identifiers were incorporated during preparation of the TCRbeta library. TCRdb independently ran MiXCR on the PCR reads; one entry per CDR3 protein. This table has about 830,000 distinct CDR3 sequences, 16% appearing once. Trimming took 0 bases from V and 5 from J, leaving 14 bases between them. The CDR3 spans 16 residues. Germline V gene sequence: CDR1 MNHEY, CDR2 SVGAGI. This clonotype was counted between two and nine times. Its target is not known. The rearrangement uses TRBV6-5 and TRBJ2-1; D is possibly TRBD1 (5 bases). The sequence was obtained from a male patient aged 10 to 17 who had a stem cell transplant for acute lymphoblastic leukemia, so the T cells may come from the graft donor. Sample: PBMCs, mostly from graft donor cells, taken 360 days after TCRalphabeta/CD19-depleted stem cell transplant. As DNA, the CDR3 is TGTGCCAGCAGTTACTCGAGTGGGGCCTGGAACAATGAGCAGTTCTTC. As protein: CASSYSSGAWNNEQFF.